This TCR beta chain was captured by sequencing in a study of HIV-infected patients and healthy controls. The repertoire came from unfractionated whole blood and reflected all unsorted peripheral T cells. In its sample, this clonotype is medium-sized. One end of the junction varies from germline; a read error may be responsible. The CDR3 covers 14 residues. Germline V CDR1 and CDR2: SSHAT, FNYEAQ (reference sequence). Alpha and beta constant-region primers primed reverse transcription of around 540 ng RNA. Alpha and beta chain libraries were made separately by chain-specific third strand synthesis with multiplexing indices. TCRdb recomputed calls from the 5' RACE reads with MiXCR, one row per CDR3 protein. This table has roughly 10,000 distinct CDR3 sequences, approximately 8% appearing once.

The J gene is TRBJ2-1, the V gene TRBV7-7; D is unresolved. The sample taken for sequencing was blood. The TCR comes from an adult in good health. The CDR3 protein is CASSPGPPYNEQFF. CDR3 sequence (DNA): TGTGCTAGCAGCCCGGGTCCCCCCTACAATGAGCAGTTCTTC.